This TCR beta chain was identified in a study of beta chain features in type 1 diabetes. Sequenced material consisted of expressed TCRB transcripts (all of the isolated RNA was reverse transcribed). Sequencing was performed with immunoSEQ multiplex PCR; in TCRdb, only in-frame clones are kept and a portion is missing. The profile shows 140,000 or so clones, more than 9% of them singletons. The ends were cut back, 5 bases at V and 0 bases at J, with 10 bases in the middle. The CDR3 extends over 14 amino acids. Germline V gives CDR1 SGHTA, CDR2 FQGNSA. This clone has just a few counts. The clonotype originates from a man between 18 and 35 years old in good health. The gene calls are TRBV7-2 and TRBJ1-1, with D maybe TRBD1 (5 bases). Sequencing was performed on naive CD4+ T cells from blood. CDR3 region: CASSPRGLNTEAFF. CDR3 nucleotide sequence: TGTGCCAGCAGCCCGCGGGGACTGAACACTGAAGCTTTCTTT. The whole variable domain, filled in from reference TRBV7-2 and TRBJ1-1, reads GAGVSQSPSNKVTEKGKDVELRCDPISGHTALYWYRQSLGQGLEFLIYFQGNSAPDKSGLPSDRFSAERTGGSVSTLTIQRTQQEDSAVYLCASSPRGLNTEAFFGQGTRLTVV.